This is a list of T cell receptor beta chains from one sample in a study of shared clonotypes between healthy human individuals. Generated by immunoSEQ multiplex PCR, the TCRdb table keeps only in-frame clones and is missing some. The table has about 530,000 clones, roughly 79% seen once. The sample was PBMCs. Every receptor here comes from a middle-aged woman in good health. Some clones in this sample may be carry-over from other donors' samples. CDR3s include the opening cysteine and the closing phenylalanine or tryptophan. Each record gives: V gene, J gene, CDR3 protein.

V gene: TRBV5-6; J gene: TRBJ2-3; CDR3 protein: CASSLFGAGGADTQYF
V gene: TRBV28; J gene: TRBJ1-5; CDR3 protein: CASSRRGPNQPQHF
V gene: TRBV28; J gene: TRBJ2-7; CDR3 protein: CASSSQTSGSSYEQYF
V gene: TRBV9; J gene: TRBJ2-2; CDR3 protein: CASSDSFGLTGELFF
V gene: TRBV9; J gene: TRBJ2-1; CDR3 protein: CASSVLSSGKYNEQFF
V gene: TRBV10-2; J gene: TRBJ1-5; CDR3 protein: CASSESLGGAQPQHF
V gene: TRBV4-1; J gene: TRBJ2-1; CDR3 protein: CASSQERLAGYNEQFF
V gene: TRBV7-2; J gene: .; CDR3 protein: CASSLGDYEQYF
V gene: TRBV27; J gene: TRBJ1-5; CDR3 protein: CASSLKQGASNQPQHF
V gene: TRBV5-1; J gene: TRBJ1-2; CDR3 protein: CASSSGQGLYGYTF
V gene: TRBV18; J gene: TRBJ2-3; CDR3 protein: CASSTTSAYTDTQYF
V gene: TRBV5-1; J gene: TRBJ2-3; CDR3 protein: CASSWQGATSGSTDTQYF
V gene: TRBV7-8; J gene: TRBJ1-3; CDR3 protein: CASSWEGGSGNTIYF
V gene: TRBV18; J gene: TRBJ2-1; CDR3 protein: CASSPLAGDDNEQFF
V gene: TRBV27; J gene: TRBJ1-4; CDR3 protein: CASSLSTGTEKLFF
V gene: TRBV6-5; J gene: TRBJ2-7; CDR3 protein: CASSYLFSGSYEQYF
V gene: TRBV7-2; J gene: TRBJ2-3; CDR3 protein: CASRTGLAGAVGADTQYF
V gene: TRBV5-4; J gene: TRBJ2-1; CDR3 protein: CASSLDKIGYEQFF
V gene: TRBV5-4; J gene: TRBJ2-7; CDR3 protein: CASSLAGSSYEQYF
V gene: TRBV14; J gene: TRBJ2-1; CDR3 protein: CASSQDQMAGPSSYNEQFF
V gene: TRBV2; J gene: TRBJ1-4; CDR3 protein: CASRPDRGEKLFF
V gene: TRBV11-3; J gene: TRBJ2-7; CDR3 protein: CASSPYRGAYEQYF
V gene: TRBV15; J gene: TRBJ1-2; CDR3 protein: CATSRDNRVKAYGYTF
V gene: TRBV30; J gene: TRBJ2-5; CDR3 protein: CAWMRTSGAETQYF
V gene: TRBV6-1; J gene: .; CDR3 protein: CASSEGLAGSYEQYF
V gene: TRBV29-1; J gene: .; CDR3 protein: CSVEVPEGGVYEQYF
V gene: TRBV27; J gene: TRBJ2-7; CDR3 protein: CASSPGLAGGPYEQYF
V gene: TRBV5-5; J gene: TRBJ2-7; CDR3 protein: CASSLQGDGYEQYF
V gene: TRBV5-8; J gene: TRBJ2-7; CDR3 protein: CASSLAGTPYEQYF
V gene: TRBV29-1; J gene: TRBJ1-4; CDR3 protein: CSVDLGTREKLFF
V gene: TRBV28; J gene: TRBJ2-5; CDR3 protein: CASSFVLVTGDNKWTQYF
V gene: TRBV15; J gene: TRBJ2-3; CDR3 protein: CATSRAGFNTQYF
V gene: TRBV6-1; J gene: TRBJ1-4; CDR3 protein: CASTTGGREKLFF
V gene: TRBV4-3; J gene: TRBJ2-5; CDR3 protein: CASNHTGTRGGSTQYF
V gene: TRBV15; J gene: TRBJ1-2; CDR3 protein: CATREGLLHGYGYTF
V gene: TRBV5-4; J gene: TRBJ2-7; CDR3 protein: CASSRAGAGGSYEQYF
V gene: TRBV28; J gene: TRBJ1-2; CDR3 protein: CASTNRHGYTF
V gene: TRBV10-3; J gene: TRBJ1-1; CDR3 protein: CAISSGTANTEAFF
V gene: TRBV14; J gene: TRBJ1-2; CDR3 protein: CASSQGPGHNYGYTF
V gene: TRBV5-5; J gene: TRBJ2-7; CDR3 protein: CASSFPDREQYF
V gene: TRBV5-4; J gene: TRBJ1-4; CDR3 protein: CASSFSTTNEKLFF
V gene: TRBV9; J gene: TRBJ2-3; CDR3 protein: CASSPRQAGITDTQYF
V gene: TRBV9; J gene: TRBJ2-2; CDR3 protein: CASSVVVSDTGELFF
V gene: TRBV5-6; J gene: TRBJ2-7; CDR3 protein: CASILAGQAQDEQYF
V gene: TRBV28; J gene: TRBJ2-7; CDR3 protein: CASTTSNYEQYF
V gene: TRBV5-1; J gene: TRBJ2-5; CDR3 protein: CASSFGTSGRAGETQYF
V gene: TRBV19; J gene: TRBJ2-7; CDR3 protein: CASSIRQNSYEQYF
V gene: TRBV6-1; J gene: TRBJ2-5; CDR3 protein: CASSTRGTGETQYF
V gene: TRBV5-4; J gene: TRBJ1-1; CDR3 protein: CASSDTGGGGTEAFF
V gene: TRBV28; J gene: TRBJ2-7; CDR3 protein: CASSSPTLGGYEQYF
V gene: TRBV9; J gene: TRBJ2-7; CDR3 protein: CASSPGAEGAFYEQYF
V gene: TRBV28; J gene: TRBJ1-2; CDR3 protein: CASSPRDRGTNYGYTF
V gene: TRBV2; J gene: TRBJ2-5; CDR3 protein: CASSRTGITETQYF
V gene: TRBV28; J gene: TRBJ2-6; CDR3 protein: CASSLGGPWASVPVSYSGANVLTF